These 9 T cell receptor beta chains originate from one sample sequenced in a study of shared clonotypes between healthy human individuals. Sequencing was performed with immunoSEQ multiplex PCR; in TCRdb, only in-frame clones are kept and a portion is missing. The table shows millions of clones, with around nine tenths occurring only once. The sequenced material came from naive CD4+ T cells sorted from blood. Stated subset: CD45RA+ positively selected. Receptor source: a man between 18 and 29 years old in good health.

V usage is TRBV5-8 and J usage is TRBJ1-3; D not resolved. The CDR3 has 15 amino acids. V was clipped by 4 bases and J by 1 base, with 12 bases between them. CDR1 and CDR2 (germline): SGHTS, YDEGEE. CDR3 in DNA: TGTGCCAGCAGCCGACGGAGTGCGTCTGGAAACACCATATATTTT. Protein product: CASSRRSASGNTIYF.

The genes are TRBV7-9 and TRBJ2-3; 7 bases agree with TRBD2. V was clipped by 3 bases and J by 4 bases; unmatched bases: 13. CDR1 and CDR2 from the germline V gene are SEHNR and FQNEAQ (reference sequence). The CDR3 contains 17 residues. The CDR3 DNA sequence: TGTGCCAGCAGCTTCACGGCGGGAGAGTTGGGTGCAGATACGCAGTATTTT. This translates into CASSFTAGELGADTQYF.

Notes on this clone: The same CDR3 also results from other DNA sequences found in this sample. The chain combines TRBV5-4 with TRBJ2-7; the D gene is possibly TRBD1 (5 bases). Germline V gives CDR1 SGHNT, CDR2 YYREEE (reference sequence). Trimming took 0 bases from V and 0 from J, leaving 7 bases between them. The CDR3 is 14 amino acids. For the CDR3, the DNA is TGTGCCAGCAGCTTGGAACAGGCCTCCTACGAGCAGTACTTC. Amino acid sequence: CASSLEQASYEQYF.

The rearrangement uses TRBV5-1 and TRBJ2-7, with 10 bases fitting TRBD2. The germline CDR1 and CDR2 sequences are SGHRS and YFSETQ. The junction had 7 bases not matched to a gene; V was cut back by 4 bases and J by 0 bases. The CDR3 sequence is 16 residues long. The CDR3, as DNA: TGCGCCAGCAGCCCCAGAGCGGGAGGGATCTCCTACGAGCAGTACTTC. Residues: CASSPRAGGISYEQYF.

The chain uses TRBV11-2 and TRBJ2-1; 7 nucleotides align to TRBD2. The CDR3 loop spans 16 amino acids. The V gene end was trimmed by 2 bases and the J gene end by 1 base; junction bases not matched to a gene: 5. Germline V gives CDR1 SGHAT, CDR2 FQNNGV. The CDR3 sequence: CASSLFGGSSYNEQFF. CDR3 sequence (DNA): TGTGCCAGCAGCTTATTTGGCGGGAGTTCCTACAATGAGCAGTTCTTC.

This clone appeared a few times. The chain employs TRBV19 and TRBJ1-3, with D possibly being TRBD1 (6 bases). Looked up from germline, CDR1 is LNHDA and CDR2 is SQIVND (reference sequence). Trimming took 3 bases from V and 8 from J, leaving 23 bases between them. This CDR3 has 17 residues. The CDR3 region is CASSMASGWNKGDTIYF. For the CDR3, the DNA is TGTGCCAGTAGTATGGCCTCCGGGTGGAACAAGGGGGACACCATATATTTT.

The CDR3, as DNA: TGCGCCAGCAGCATGACAGGGGACAGGGGTAGAGATACGCAGTATTTT. Translating it yields CASSMTGDRGRDTQYF. V gene TRBV5-1 combines with J gene TRBJ2-3, with 10 bases matching TRBD1. The germline V gene has CDR1 SGHRS and CDR2 YFSETQ. V trimming: 4 bases; J trimming: 5 bases; junction bases outside the gene matches: 10. This CDR3 region has 16 residues.

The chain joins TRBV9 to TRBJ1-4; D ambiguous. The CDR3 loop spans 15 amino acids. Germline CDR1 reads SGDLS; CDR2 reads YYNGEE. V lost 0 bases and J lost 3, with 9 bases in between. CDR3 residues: CASSVGPASNEKLFF. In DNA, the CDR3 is TGTGCCAGCAGCGTAGGACCGGCGTCTAATGAAAAACTGTTTTTT.

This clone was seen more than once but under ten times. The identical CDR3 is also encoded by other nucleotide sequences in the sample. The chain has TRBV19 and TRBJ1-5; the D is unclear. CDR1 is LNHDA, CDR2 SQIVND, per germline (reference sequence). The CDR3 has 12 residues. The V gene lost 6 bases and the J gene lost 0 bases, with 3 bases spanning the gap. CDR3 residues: CASRGSNQPQHF. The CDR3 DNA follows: TGTGCCAGTAGGGGTAGCAATCAGCCCCAGCATTTT. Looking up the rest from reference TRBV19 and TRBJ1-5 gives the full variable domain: DGGITQSPKYLFRKEGQNVTLSCEQNLNHDAMYWYRQDPGQGLRLIYYSQIVNDFQKGDIAEGYSVSREKKESFPLTVTSAQKNPTAFYLCASRGSNQPQHFGDGTRLSIL.